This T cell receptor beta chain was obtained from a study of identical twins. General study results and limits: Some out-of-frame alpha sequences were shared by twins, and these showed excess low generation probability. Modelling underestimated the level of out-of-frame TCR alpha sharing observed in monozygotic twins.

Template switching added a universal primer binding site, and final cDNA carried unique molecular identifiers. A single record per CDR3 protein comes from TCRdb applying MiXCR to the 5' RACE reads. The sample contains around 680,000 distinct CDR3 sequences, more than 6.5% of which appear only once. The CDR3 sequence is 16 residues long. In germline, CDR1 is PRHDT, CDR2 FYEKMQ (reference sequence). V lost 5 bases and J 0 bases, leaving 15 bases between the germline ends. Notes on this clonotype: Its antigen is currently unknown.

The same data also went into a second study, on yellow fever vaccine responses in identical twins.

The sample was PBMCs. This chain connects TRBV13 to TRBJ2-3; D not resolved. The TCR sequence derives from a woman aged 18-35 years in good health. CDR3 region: CASSLKTILSTDTQYF. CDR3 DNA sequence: TGTGCCAGCAGCCTCAAGACCATCCTAAGCACAGATACGCAGTATTTT.